The following is a T cell receptor beta chain sequence with its context. The antigen is not known. Unstimulated regulatory T cells (CD4+CD25+CD127-), CD4+CD25- non-regulatory cells, CD4 and CD8 cells were FACS-sorted from thawed PBMCs. The sample is drawn from a study of Tregs in tolerant kidney transplant recipients. Study-wide points: Some patients' samples used different primers over time, so nucleotide sequences weren't comparable. The most relevant donor-specific Treg TCRbeta repertoire apparently came from expansion with activated donor B cells.

Assay: immunoSEQ multiplex PCR; the TCRdb copy retains only in-frame clones and omits some. The sample lists about 73,000 clones; 95% to 98% were seen once. The TCR sequence derives from a human donor who received a combined kidney and bone marrow transplant. Material: CD4+ T cells from blood, obtained before the transplant.

CDR3 loop: CASSLVGGGTEAFF. CDR3 sequence (DNA): TGCGCCAGCAGCTTGGTCGGGGGAGGCACTGAAGCTTTCTTT. This chain uses TRBV5-1 with TRBJ1-1, with a weak D call TRBD1 (5 bases). The germline V and J ends were trimmed by 0 bases and 4 bases, with 10 bases remaining between them. Germline V gene sequence: CDR1 SGHRS, CDR2 YFSETQ. The CDR3 consists of 14 residues.